This TCR beta chain comes out of a study of CD8+ T cells in alopecia areata (dated by TCRdb to the late 2010s). Study-wide context: Treated patients were enrolled in an open-label pilot trial of oral tofacitinib at 5 to 10 mg twice daily for moderate-to-severe alopecia areata. In both human patients and the C3H/HeJ mouse model, the study applied high-throughput TCRbeta sequencing to look at T cell clonal expansion in alopecia areata. Patients on tofacitinib were biopsied at baseline and after 4 and 24 weeks of treatment, and several of the patients also had a later scalp biopsy. Patients received tofacitinib for 6 to 18 months and were then followed off drug for 6 months to check for delayed response and recurrence. On the human side, TCRbeta sequencing was run on scalp tissue and on sorted CD4+ and CD8+ peripheral blood T cells from healthy controls and from alopecia areata patients with either patchy or totalis/universalis disease. TCRbeta CDR3 regions were amplified by immunoSEQ multiplex PCR using 35 Vbeta forward and 13 Jbeta reverse primers. The RNA source kit depended on sample type: the PAXgene miRNA kit for fixed scalp, the miRNeasy kit for PBMCs, and the RNeasy kit for mouse skin. Scalp clonality was compared among normal scalp (n=4), patchy alopecia areata scalp (n=8), and alopecia totalis/universalis scalp (n=8). Broad study findings and their caveats: Scalp TCR repertoire analysis is complicated because resident alphabeta T cells in normal human skin are also sequenced, whereas mouse skin is dominated by gammadelta T cells. TCR sequences shared between patients were less clear than in mice, possibly partly because of HLA diversity in the patient population. Compared with normal scalp, lesional scalp, particularly in alopecia totalis/universalis, had higher clonality and more expanded CD8+ clones, which suggests antigenic drive.

V is clipped by 8 bases and J by 4 bases, and the sequence between their germline boundaries is 12 bases long. The CDR3, cysteine through phenylalanine, is 12 amino acids long. Only the CDR3 DNA stays, 36 bases, in frame from base 1. Looking up the germline V gene yields CDR1 SGDLS and CDR2 YYNGEE. In light of the paper, this sample's time point label describes: baseline before oral tofacitinib. Lesional scalp punch biopsies and peripheral blood were collected from alopecia areata patients. After PBMCs were isolated by density centrifugation and stained for CD3, CD4 and CD8, a FACSAria was used to sort CD4+ and CD8+ T cells. The library relied on the immunoSEQ multiplex PCR assay. For TCR sequencing, RNA was extracted from every sample and reverse transcribed into cDNA to serve as template. SuperScript III was used to make first-strand cDNA, primed with a 2:1 mix of oligo-dT and random hexamers. Amplification bias was assessed with a synthetic immune receptor repertoire, and residual bias was removed computationally. Per the original workflow: Raw reads were preprocessed to remove errors, and CDR3 was defined according to IMGT conventions as the region from the conserved cysteine to phenylalanine. Clonality was calculated as 1 minus Shannon entropy normalized by log2 of the number of productive unique TCRs. Whether each scalp clone was CD4 or CD8 was inferred by checking scalp TCRbeta sequences against the CD4 and CD8 repertoires from sorted blood. Sourced from immuneACCESS, this table was stored by TCRdb with only in-frame sequences that have V and J called. A share of the clones is absent; for the studies checked, an unresolved V gene accounts for under half, and the remainder has no known explanation. Clonal size and the V and J genes are those of that table, whereas D and trimming came from the DNA. The table for this sample lists over 100,000 clones; 45% to 50% of them were counted only once. Jointly, the top ten make up roughly 20% of the sample.

As regards this clone: The antigen it recognizes is unknown. Base qualities are not recorded, but no much larger clone differs from it by a single base.

The chain is made from TRBV9 and TRBJ1-1, with the D gene not clear enough to name. This receptor was taken from a human donor with alopecia areata. Sequencing was performed on CD8+ T cells sorted from blood, taken at week 0. The DNA sequence reads TGTGCCAGTTCCGATGACGGCACTGAAGCTTTCTTT. The resulting protein is CASSDDGTEAFF.